The next 17 T cell receptor beta chains were all read from a single sample in a study of blood T cell repertoires in COVID-19. Measured with immunoSEQ multiplex PCR; TCRdb has only the in-frame clones, and not every one. Of roughly 170,000 clones listed, roughly 84% are singletons. Sequencing was done on a sample of peripheral blood. The receptors originated from a woman aged 45-65 years with COVID-19, enrolled during active disease.

The CDR3 reads CASRTSGGVYEQYF. CDR3 DNA: TGTGCCAGCAGAACTAGCGGGGGGGTTTACGAGCAGTACTTC. V is TRBV28 and J is TRBJ2-7; 13 nucleotides agree with TRBD2. This CDR3 is 14 amino acids long. Germline trimming cut 6 bases from V and 4 bases from J; bases unmatched to any gene: 3. Per the germline V gene, CDR1 is MDHEN and CDR2 is SYDVKM.

The chain couples TRBV7-3 to TRBJ2-7; TRBD2 matches at 13 bases. The CDR3 is made up of 14 amino acids. Germline CDR1 SGHTA, CDR2 FQGTGA. Losses at the gene ends were 5 bases for V and 4 bases for J; bases not matched to a gene: 2. The CDR3 bases are TGTGCCAGCAGCGGGACTAGCGGGATGTACGAGCAGTACTTC. Its translation is CASSGTSGMYEQYF.

This chain uses TRBV30 with TRBJ2-7; D is uncertain. The length of the CDR3 is 12 residues. In germline, CDR1 is GTSNPN, CDR2 SVGIG (reference sequence). Between the trimmed V and J ends, which lost 2 bases and 3 bases, there was a span of 8 bases. CDR3 loop: CAWSKNSYEQYF. In nucleotides, the CDR3 is TGTGCCTGGAGTAAAAACAGCTACGAGCAGTACTTC.

This chain connects TRBV5-1 to TRBJ2-5; TRBD1 matches 7 bases. The trim removed 5 bases at V and 5 bases at J, leaving 6 bases unmatched. The CDR3 loop spans 13 amino acids. Germline CDR1 is SGHRS and CDR2 is YFSETQ. CDR3 in amino acids: CASSPTGLETQYF. In DNA, the CDR3 is TGCGCCAGCAGTCCGACAGGGTTGGAGACCCAGTACTTC.

The table lists this clone with a few counts. The gene calls are TRBV6-1 and TRBJ1-3; the match to TRBD1 covers 7 bases. V lost 0 bases to trimming and J lost 0 bases; unmatched junction nucleotides: 2. This CDR3 is built from 16 residues. Germline CDR1 reads MNHNS; CDR2 reads SASEGT. CDR3 DNA sequence: TGTGCCAGCAGTGAAGCGGACAGGAACTCTGGAAACACCATATATTTT. It translates to CASSEADRNSGNTIYF.

This clone was seen only once. The chain uses TRBV10-3 and TRBJ2-3; 9 positions agree with TRBD1. Germline CDR1 reads ENHRY; CDR2 reads SYGVKD. The CDR3 totals 15 residues. The V segment lost 0 bases and the J segment 5 bases; nucleotides outside the gene matches: 3. CDR3 region: CAISESDRGLDTQYF. The CDR3, as DNA: TGTGCCATCAGTGAGTCGGACAGGGGTCTAGATACGCAGTATTTT.

This clone was detected once. The chain is built from TRBV19 and TRBJ1-2; D not resolved. There are 13 residues in the CDR3. Germline V gene data show CDR1 as LNHDA and CDR2 as SQIVND (reference sequence). The V end lost 5 bases, the J end lost 5 bases, and 12 bases lay between the germline ends. CDR3 region: CASSLPTEYGYTF. Here the CDR3 DNA reads TGTGCCAGTAGTCTCCCTACCGAATATGGCTACACCTTC.

The rearrangement links TRBV15 to TRBJ1-2, with 10 bases identical to TRBD1. The CDR3 is 18 residues long. J was trimmed by 11 bases and V by 0 bases; bases with no gene match: 18. Germline V gene lookup returns CDR1 LNHNV and CDR2 YYDKDF (reference sequence). The CDR3, as DNA: TGTGCCACCAGCAGAGACCTACCAACCGCCGGGACAGGGGAAGGATACACCTTC. The encoded protein is CATSRDLPTAGTGEGYTF.

This clone was counted a few times. The J gene is TRBJ1-1, the V gene TRBV6-6; no clear D. The V end lost 0 bases, the J end lost 0 bases, and 8 bases lay between the germline ends. This CDR3 has 15 amino acids. CDR1 and CDR2 (germline): MNHNY, SVGAGI (reference sequence). CDR3 in amino acids: CASSYSDTVNTEAFF. The CDR3 DNA is TGTGCCAGCAGTTACTCCGACACGGTGAACACTGAAGCTTTCTTT.

V and J are TRBV6-2 or TRBV6-3 and TRBJ1-2, with 8 bases matching TRBD1. The CDR3 runs to 16 residues. CDR1 is MNHEY, CDR2 SVGEGT, per germline. V dropped 4 bases and J dropped 6; count of bases not matched to a gene: 13. CDR3 DNA: TGTGCCAGCAGTTTGTGGGCGACAGGGGACATGCATGGCTACACCTTC. It encodes CASSLWATGDMHGYTF.

This sequence joins TRBV12-3 or TRBV12-4 and TRBJ2-7, with D possibly matching TRBD2 (6 bases). Trimming removed 7 bases from V and 3 bases from J, with 10 bases in between. This CDR3 contains 12 residues. In DNA form, the CDR3 reads TGTGCCAGCAAGGAGGGGAGCTACGAGCAGTACTTC. This gives the protein CASKEGSYEQYF.

In this sample, this clone turned up a few times. The chain joins TRBV19 to TRBJ1-1; 10 nucleotides align to TRBD1. This CDR3 has 14 residues. V lost 5 bases and J lost 5; bases outside the gene matches: 5. Looked up from germline, CDR1 is LNHDA and CDR2 is SQIVND (reference sequence). The CDR3 nucleotides are TGTGCCAGTAGTCCGGGACAGGGGAGGACTGAAGCTTTCTTT. It yields the protein CASSPGQGRTEAFF.

The table lists this clone with a count of one. The chain has TRBV27 and TRBJ2-7; TRBD1 agrees at 9 bases. After removal of 6 bases from V and 7 bases from J, the junction contained 10 bases not matched to a gene. The length of the CDR3 is 14 residues. CDR1 MNHEY and CDR2 SMNVEV come from the germline V gene (reference sequence). As DNA, the CDR3 is TGTGCCAGCAGCCTAGGACAGGGGAGCACTGAGCAGTACTTC. It codes for CASSLGQGSTEQYF.

This rearrangement joins TRBV4-2 to TRBJ2-7; weak D call: TRBD2 (6 bases). The CDR3 has 15 amino acids. Germline lookup yields CDR1 LGHNA and CDR2 YNFKEQ. Trimming took off 0 bases at V and 3 bases at J, with 12 bases between the two ends. The CDR3 loop reads CASSQEGGLFYEQYF. The CDR3 DNA sequence: TGTGCCAGCAGCCAAGAGGGGGGTCTGTTCTACGAGCAGTACTTC.

This chain joins TRBV18 and TRBJ1-1, with D perhaps TRBD1 (5 bases). Germline lookup yields CDR1 KGHSH and CDR2 LQKENI. Trimming cost V 3 bases and J 2 bases, with 10 bases left between them. The CDR3 runs to 14 residues. CDR3 in amino acids: CASSPDRQNTEAFF. The CDR3 DNA reads TGTGCCAGCTCACCCGACAGACAAAACACTGAAGCTTTCTTT.

V is TRBV15 and J is TRBJ1-3; a possible D gene is TRBD1 (5 bases). The ends were cut back, 4 bases at V and 8 bases at J, with 15 bases in the middle. Germline CDR1 reads LNHNV; CDR2 reads YYDKDF (reference sequence). This CDR3 contains 14 residues. The CDR3 nucleotides read TGTGCCACCAGCACCAGCCCGGACACGGACACCATATATTTT. Translation: CATSTSPDTDTIYF.

CDR3 coding DNA: TGTGCCAGCAGCTTAGCGCTGGGGGGAGATACGCAGTATTTT. It codes for CASSLALGGDTQYF. The chain recombines TRBV7-2 with TRBJ2-3, with TRBD2 as a possible D gene (6 bases). The CDR3 runs 14 residues. V was cut by 0 bases and J by 5 bases, with 9 bases left in between. Germline CDR1 is SGHTA and CDR2 is FQGNSA.